Listed here is a single TCR beta chain. What it binds is unknown. This sample was included in a study of shared clonotypes between healthy human individuals. Findings of the study overall: The donor pool, a small one, limited the genetic and exposure-history diversity represented. Estimated richness values were generally larger in naive subsets than in memory subsets. An anticipated effect of sequencing depth on clonotype sharing among donors was recognized.

It was CD45RO-negative cells, positively selected for CCR7, that made up naive CD8 cells, with terminally differentiated effector memory CD45RA+ cells excluded. Generated by immunoSEQ multiplex PCR, the TCRdb table keeps only in-frame clones and is missing some. Counted here are 1.5 million to 2.5 million clones, around 96% occurring once; the ten biggest clones make up approximately 1.2%. Germline CDR1 is SGHDT and CDR2 is YYEEEE. CDR3 length: 14 amino acids. Between the trimmed V and J ends, which lost 3 bases and 7 bases, there was a span of 17 bases. The receptor was isolated from a man aged 18 to 30 in good health. Sequencing input: naive CD8+ T cells sorted from blood. V and J are TRBV5-6 and TRBJ2-7, with D perhaps matching TRBD2 (5 bases). DNA of the CDR3: TGTGCCAGCAGCTCCATCGAACAAACGGGAGAGCAGTACTTC. This translates into CASSSIEQTGEQYF. Full variable domain (missing parts from reference TRBV5-6 and TRBJ2-7): DAGVTQSPTHLIKTRGQQVTLRCSPKSGHDTVSWYQQALGQGPQFIFQYYEEEERQRGNFPDRFSGHQFPNYSSELNVNALLLGDSALYLCASSSIEQTGEQYFGPGTRLTVT.